Shown below are 23 T cell receptor beta chains from a single sample sequenced in a study of blood T cell repertoires in COVID-19 (dated by TCRdb to the early 2020s). Library preparation employed the immunoSEQ multiplex PCR assay. Not all clones reach the TCRdb copy of this immuneACCESS table, which keeps in-frame sequences only. Checked studies attribute under half of the gap to unresolved V genes and leave the rest unexplained. Across this sample there are 60,000 to 75,000 clones, with around nine tenths seen only once. The top ten constitute under 15% of the sample. The sample comprised peripheral blood. The receptors stem from a woman in her fifties or sixties with acute or convalescent COVID-19.

This sequence joins TRBV4-1 and TRBJ2-5, with a possible D match to TRBD2 (7 bases). The CDR3 loop spans 15 amino acids. V lost 4 bases and J 5 bases, leaving 17 bases between the germline ends. Germline lookup yields CDR1 MGHRA and CDR2 YSYEKL. CDR3 amino acids: CASSPPRGAWETQYF. DNA for the CDR3: TGCGCCAGCAGCCCCCCCCGGGGGGCCTGGGAGACCCAGTACTTC.

Details on this clone: Relative to the germline gene, one junction end is altered; a read error may explain this. V is TRBV4-1 and J is TRBJ2-5; D ambiguous. Germline V gene sequence: CDR1 MGHRA, CDR2 YSYEKL. The CDR3 spans 11 residues. The CDR3: CASSQVGPPNF. The CDR3 nucleotides are TGCGCCAGCAGCCAAGTTGGCCCCCCAAACTTC.

This clone was seen only once. This sequence joins TRBV7-2 and TRBJ1-1; 8 bases map to TRBD1. Germline CDR1 SGHTA, CDR2 FQGNSA. CDR3 length: 14 amino acids. The V gene end was trimmed by 7 bases and the J gene end by 10 bases; junction bases not matched to a gene: 14. CDR3 in DNA: TGTGCCAGCAACCGAAATAGGAGGACAGGGACAGCTTTCTTT. It encodes CASNRNRRTGTAFF.

This clone was counted between two and nine times. This sequence joins TRBV6-5 and TRBJ1-2, with TRBD1 matching over 7 bases. The CDR3 runs to 14 residues. The V gene's germline CDR1 is MNHEY and CDR2 SVGAGI. Trimming took 0 bases from V and 7 from J; bases not matched to a gene: 5. The CDR3 sequence is CASSYSGQRPGYTF. In nucleotides, the CDR3 is TGTGCCAGCAGTTACTCGGGACAGCGTCCTGGCTACACCTTC.

This chain uses TRBV7-8 with TRBJ2-1; 11 nucleotides match TRBD2. The V gene end was trimmed by 2 bases and the J gene end by 9 bases; junction bases not matched to a gene: 6. The CDR3 runs to 15 residues. Germline assignment: CDR1 SGHVS and CDR2 FQNEAQ. CDR3 DNA sequence: TGTGCCAGCAGCTTATTAGCGGGGGGGCTAAGTGAGCAGTTCTTC. Its translation: CASSLLAGGLSEQFF.

The chain recombines TRBV3-1 (or the pseudogene TRBV3-2) with TRBJ1-2; tentatively, D is TRBD1 (6 bases). This CDR3 contains 15 residues. Germline CDR1 and CDR2: LGHDT and YNNKEL (reference sequence). The V end lost 0 bases, the J end lost 6 bases, and 14 bases lay between the germline ends. CDR3 sequence reads: CASSQDRDRWDGYTF. DNA for the CDR3: TGTGCCAGCAGCCAAGATAGAGACAGGTGGGATGGCTACACCTTC.

This chain uses TRBV19 with TRBJ1-4; 7 nucleotides match TRBD1. CDR3 length equals 13 residues. V was clipped by 9 bases and J by 8 bases; unmatched bases: 9. Germline V gene lookup returns CDR1 LNHDA and CDR2 SQIVND (reference sequence). CDR3 nucleotide sequence: TGTGCCAGCCGGGACAGACCTGGAGAAAAACTGTTTTTT. Protein sequence: CASRDRPGEKLFF.

This clone was counted between two and nine times. J is TRBJ1-5 and V is TRBV19, with a tentative D call TRBD1 (6 bases). Germline V gene sequence: CDR1 LNHDA, CDR2 SQIVND (reference sequence). Trimming pared 5 bases from V and 7 bases from J, leaving 15 bases between. CDR3 length equals 14 residues. CDR3 residues: CASSHTGKEQPQHF. CDR3 in DNA: TGTGCCAGTAGTCACACAGGGAAAGAACAGCCCCAGCATTTT.

The rearrangement links TRBV20-1 to TRBJ2-1, with 7 positions matching TRBD2. CDR3 length: 16 amino acids. Germline trimming cut 3 bases from V and 8 bases from J; bases unmatched to any gene: 16. Germline CDR1 reads DFQATT; CDR2 reads SNEGSKA (reference sequence). The CDR3 loop is CSASRVPGGGTYEQFF. The DNA of the CDR3 is TGCAGTGCTAGTCGGGTTCCGGGGGGAGGCACGTATGAGCAGTTCTTC.

The V gene is TRBV24-1, the J gene TRBJ1-1; a weak D match, TRBD1 (6 bases). Germline V gene data show CDR1 as KGHDR and CDR2 as SFDVKD. The CDR3 has 12 residues. Deletions cut 11 bases from V and 3 bases from J, with 12 bases between. The DNA of the CDR3 is TGTGCCAGCCCGGGACACCACACTGAAGCTTTCTTT. Translating it yields CASPGHHTEAFF.

The chain employs TRBV19 and TRBJ1-6, with TRBD1 matching over 8 bases. CDR1 is LNHDA, CDR2 SQIVND, per germline (reference sequence). J gave up 6 bases and V 5 bases, and 12 bases lay outside the gene matches. The CDR3 runs to 17 residues. CDR3 region: CASSVRQGPGGNSPLHF. For the CDR3, the DNA is TGTGCCAGTAGTGTCCGACAGGGGCCGGGGGGTAATTCACCCCTCCACTTT.

V gene TRBV28 combines with J gene TRBJ1-2, with D perhaps matching TRBD1 (6 bases). The CDR3 extends over 14 amino acids. Germline CDR1 and CDR2: MDHEN and SYDVKM. The V end was cut by 2 bases, the J end by 4 bases, with 11 bases between. As DNA, the CDR3 is TGTGCCAGCAGTTTACCCGGACAGATCTATGGCTACACCTTC. The encoded protein is CASSLPGQIYGYTF.

The rearrangement links TRBV4-1 to TRBJ2-3; the D gene is possibly TRBD2 (6 bases). The V and J ends lost 6 bases and 1 base respectively, with 8 bases between them. Germline V gene sequence: CDR1 MGHRA, CDR2 YSYEKL. The CDR3 consists of 13 residues. DNA of the CDR3: TGCGCCAGCAGGGGACTTCGCACAGATACGCAGTATTTT. Translating it yields CASRGLRTDTQYF.

The CDR3: CASSLFADEKLFF. The CDR3 DNA is TGTGCCAGCAGTTTATTCGCGGATGAAAAACTGTTTTTT. V and J are TRBV27 and TRBJ1-4; D is uncertain. V lost 1 base and J 6 bases, leaving 6 bases between the germline ends. Germline values: CDR1 MNHEY, CDR2 SMNVEV (reference sequence). The CDR3 loop spans 13 amino acids.

The chain joins TRBV29-1 to TRBJ2-7, with 10 nucleotides matching TRBD1. Germline loops: CDR1 SQVTM, CDR2 ANQGSEA. CDR3 length equals 11 residues. J was trimmed by 10 bases and V by 6 bases; bases with no gene match: 6. The CDR3 loop is CSVGTGALQYF. DNA of the CDR3: TGCAGCGTGGGGACAGGGGCCCTTCAGTACTTC.

Turning to this clone: A junction boundary mismatches the germline segment, possibly from a read error. The genes are TRBV29-1 and TRBJ1-2; maybe TRBD1 (6 bases). Looked up from germline, CDR1 is SQVTM and CDR2 is ANQGSEA. The CDR3 is made up of 14 amino acids. The CDR3 loop reads CSVEGGGAGLATSF. For the CDR3, the DNA is TGCAGCGTTGAAGGAGGGGGGGCAGGGTTAGCTACTTCCTTC. The variable domain in full, with the rest retrieved from reference TRBV29-1 and TRBJ1-2, is SAVISQKPSRDICQRGTSLTIQCQVDSQVTMMFWYRQQPGQSLTLIATANQGSEATYESGFVIDKFPISRPNLTFSTLTVSNMSPEDSSIYLCSVEGGGAGLATSFGSGTRLTVV.

The chain couples TRBV28 to TRBJ1-1; TRBD1 aligns across 7 bases. Per germline, CDR1 MDHEN and CDR2 SYDVKM. This CDR3 has 16 residues. After removal of 5 bases from V and 6 bases from J, the junction contained 15 bases not matched to a gene. CDR3 region: CASSPPQTTGFPEAFF. CDR3 sequence (DNA): TGTGCCAGCAGTCCCCCACAAACGACAGGGTTCCCTGAAGCTTTCTTT.

This clone was counted only a few times. The chain uses TRBV19 and TRBJ2-7; TRBD1 might be the D (6 bases). Deletions cut 5 bases from V and 2 bases from J, with 10 bases between. Germline CDR1 and CDR2: LNHDA and SQIVND (reference sequence). The CDR3 sequence is 13 residues long. Here the CDR3 reads CASSPTGPYEQYF. CDR3 nucleotide sequence: TGTGCCAGTAGTCCGACAGGACCCTACGAGCAGTACTTC.

By sample fraction, this clone is medium-sized. The chain is built from TRBV25-1 and TRBJ1-2; no definite D call. The V gene lost 2 bases and the J gene lost 8 bases, with 6 bases spanning the gap. From germline, CDR1 is MGHDK and CDR2 SYGVNS. The CDR3 is 11 amino acids. As DNA, the CDR3 is TGTGCCAGCAGTGAAGGAGGCGGCTACACCTTC. Protein sequence: CASSEGGGYTF.

This chain connects TRBV4-1 to TRBJ2-7; TRBD2 agrees at 8 bases. The V gene end was trimmed by 0 bases and the J gene end by 2 bases; junction bases not matched to a gene: 9. Germline CDR1 MGHRA, CDR2 YSYEKL. The CDR3 consists of 17 residues. The CDR3 is CASSQDILAGDTYEQYF. The DNA of the CDR3 is TGCGCCAGCAGCCAAGACATCCTAGCGGGTGATACCTACGAGCAGTACTTC.

This chain links TRBV5-1 with TRBJ1-3; no reliable D call. The CDR3 has 14 amino acids. In germline, CDR1 is SGHRS, CDR2 YFSETQ. V was trimmed by 5 bases and J by 0 bases, leaving 9 bases between them. CDR3 DNA: TGCGCCAGCAGTTCTGGAGACTCTGGAAACACCATATATTTT. It specifies CASSSGDSGNTIYF. The full variable domain, rest sourced from reference TRBV5-1 and TRBJ1-3, is KAGVTQTPRYLIKTRGQQVTLSCSPISGHRSVSWYQQTPGQGLQFLFEYFSETQRNKGNFPGRFSGRQFSNSRSEMNVSTLELGDSALYLCASSSGDSGNTIYFGEGSWLTVV.

This clone was observed once. The genes are TRBV6-5 and TRBJ1-1, with D perhaps matching TRBD1 (6 bases). The ends were cut back, 0 bases at V and 9 bases at J, with 14 bases in the middle. The CDR3 spans 14 residues. Germline lookup yields CDR1 MNHEY and CDR2 SVGAGI. The CDR3 spells CASSYSQQGLKAFF. In DNA form, the CDR3 reads TGTGCCAGCAGTTACTCTCAACAGGGCCTGAAAGCTTTCTTT.

J is TRBJ2-3 and V is TRBV30; a weak D match, TRBD1 (5 bases). Trimming removed 4 bases at V and 5 bases at J, with 13 bases between. This CDR3 is built from 13 residues. CDR1 GTSNPN and CDR2 SVGIG come from the germline V gene (reference sequence). This chain's CDR3 is CAWTRGTVDTQYF. In DNA, the CDR3 is TGTGCCTGGACTAGGGGAACTGTAGATACGCAGTATTTT. Full variable domain (rest looked up from reference TRBV30 and TRBJ2-3): SQTIHQWPATLVQPVGSPLSLECTVEGTSNPNLYWYRQAAGRGLQLLFYSVGIGQISSEVPQNLSASRPQDRQFILSSKKLLLSDSGFYLCAWTRGTVDTQYFGPGTRLTVL.